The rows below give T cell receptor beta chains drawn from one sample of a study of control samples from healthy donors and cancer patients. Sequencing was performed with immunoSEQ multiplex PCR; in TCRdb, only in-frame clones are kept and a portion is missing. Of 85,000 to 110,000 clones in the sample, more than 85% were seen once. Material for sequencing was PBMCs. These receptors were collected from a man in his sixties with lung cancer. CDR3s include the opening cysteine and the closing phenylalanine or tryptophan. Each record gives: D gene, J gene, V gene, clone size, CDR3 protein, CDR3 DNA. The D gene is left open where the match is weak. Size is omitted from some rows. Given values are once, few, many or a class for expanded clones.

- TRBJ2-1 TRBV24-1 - CATSDPTGSSYNEQFF TGTGCCACCAGTGACCCGACTGGGAGCTCCTACAATGAGCAGTTCTTC
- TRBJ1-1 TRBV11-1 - CASSLTGLGEAFF TGTGCCAGCAGCTTAACGGGACTCGGTGAAGCTTTCTTT
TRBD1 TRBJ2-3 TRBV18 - CASSPRTGKDTQYF TGTGCCAGCTCACCGAGGACAGGGAAAGATACGCAGTATTTT
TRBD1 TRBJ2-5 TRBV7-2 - CASSGRTGQETQYF TGTGCCAGCAGCGGCCGGACAGGGCAAGAGACCCAGTACTTC
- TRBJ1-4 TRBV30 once CAWSVRRGTSLNEKLFF TGTGCCTGGAGTGTACGACGGGGCACGTCCCTTAATGAAAAACTGTTTTTT
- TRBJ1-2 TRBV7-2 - CASSLGAQYGYTF TGTGCCAGCAGCTTAGGGGCTCAATATGGCTACACCTTC
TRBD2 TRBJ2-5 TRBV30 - CAWGLAEETQYF TGTGCCTGGGGACTAGCGGAAGAGACCCAGTACTTC
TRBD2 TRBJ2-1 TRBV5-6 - CASSLVSAGGRNEQFF TGTGCCAGCAGCTTGGTATCAGCGGGGGGGCGAAATGAGCAGTTCTTC
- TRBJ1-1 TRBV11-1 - CASSLVSGKGTEAFF TGTGCCAGCAGCTTAGTGTCAGGGAAAGGCACTGAAGCTTTCTTT
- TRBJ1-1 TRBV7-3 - CASSLEPGVNTEAFF TGTGCCAGCAGCTTAGAGCCGGGGGTGAACACTGAAGCTTTCTTT
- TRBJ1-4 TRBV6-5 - CASLEVWDNEKLFF TGTGCCAGCTTAGAGGTTTGGGATAATGAAAAACTGTTTTTT
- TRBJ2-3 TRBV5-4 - CASSLGITDTQYF TGTGCCAGCAGCTTGGGTATCACAGATACGCAGTATTTT
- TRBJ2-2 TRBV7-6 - CASSLGAFTGELFF TGTGCCAGCAGCTTAGGGGCGTTCACCGGGGAGCTGTTTTTT
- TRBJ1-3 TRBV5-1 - CASSLGGAGNTIYF TGCGCCAGCAGCTTGGGGGGCGCCGGAAACACCATATATTTT
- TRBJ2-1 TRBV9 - CASSEGSAAYNEQFF TGTGCCAGCAGTGAGGGGTCCGCGGCCTACAATGAGCAGTTCTTC
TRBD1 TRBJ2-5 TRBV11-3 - CASSPGQGKYQETQYF TGTGCCAGCAGCCCAGGACAGGGGAAGTACCAAGAGACCCAGTACTTC
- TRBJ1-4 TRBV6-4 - CASSERGGDEKLFF TGTGCCAGCAGTGAACGGGGGGGCGACGAAAAACTGTTTTTT
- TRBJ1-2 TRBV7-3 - CASSFGGTNYGYTF TGTGCCAGCAGCTTTGGCGGTACTAACTATGGCTACACCTTC
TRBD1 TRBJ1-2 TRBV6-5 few CASSSEGRGEYGYTF TGTGCCAGCAGCTCCGAGGGCAGGGGGGAGTATGGCTACACCTTC
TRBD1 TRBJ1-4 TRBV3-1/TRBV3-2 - CASSPETGDNEKLFF TGTGCCAGCAGCCCGGAGACAGGGGATAATGAAAAACTGTTTTTT
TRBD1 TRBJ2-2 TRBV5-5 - CASSFRQGNTGELFF TGTGCCAGCAGCTTCCGACAGGGGAACACCGGGGAGCTGTTTTTT
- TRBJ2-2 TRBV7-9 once CASSLVFLTNTGELFF TGTGCCAGCAGCTTAGTGTTTCTTACGAACACCGGGGAGCTGTTTTTT
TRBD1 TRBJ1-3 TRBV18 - CASSPPVGTGGAWRNTIYF TGTGCCAGCTCACCACCGGTCGGAACAGGGGGCGCGTGGAGAAACACCATATATTTT
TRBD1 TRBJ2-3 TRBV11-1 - CASSLRTGTSGDTQYF TGTGCCAGCAGCTTAAGGACAGGGACATCCGGAGATACGCAGTATTTT
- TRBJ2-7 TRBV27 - CASSLFSFSYEQYF TGTGCCAGCAGTTTATTCAGTTTCTCCTACGAGCAGTACTTC
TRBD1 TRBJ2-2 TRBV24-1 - CATEGQGPGTGELFF TGTGCCACCGAAGGACAGGGCCCAGGGACCGGGGAGCTGTTTTTT
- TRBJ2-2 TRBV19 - CASRTSGASGELFF TGTGCCAGTAGAACTTCGGGAGCCTCCGGGGAGCTGTTTTTT